Listed below are T cell receptor beta chains from one sample, sequenced in a study of blood T cell repertoires in COVID-19. Measured with immunoSEQ multiplex PCR; TCRdb has only the in-frame clones, and not every one. The sample yields around 60,000 clones, around 83% seen once. Sequencing was performed on peripheral blood. The receptors come from a woman older than 75 with acute or convalescent COVID-19. Each CDR3 is given with its conserved first and last residue. The D gene is left open where the match is weak.

J: TRBJ2-5; D: TRBD2; V: TRBV11-3; CDR3: CASSPGTSGGSGETQYF
J: TRBJ2-1; D: TRBD1; V: TRBV5-1; CDR3: CASSLVGQGGEQFF
J: TRBJ2-7; D: NA; V: TRBV24-1; CDR3: CATSDPGLNEQYF
J: TRBJ2-1; D: NA; V: TRBV2; CDR3: CASSVDSGGKSSYNEQFF
J: TRBJ1-3; D: NA; V: TRBV6-5; CDR3: CASSLREKSGNTIYF
J: TRBJ1-2; D: NA; V: TRBV25-1; CDR3: CASSEYKGVGYTF
J: TRBJ2-5; D: NA; V: TRBV9; CDR3: CASSVNSAGRETQYF
J: TRBJ2-1; D: TRBD2; V: TRBV27; CDR3: CASTHFGDVLAGRSYNEQFF
J: TRBJ2-3; D: TRBD2; V: TRBV5-4; CDR3: CASSLTSGKRDTQYF
J: TRBJ1-4; D: NA; V: TRBV28; CDR3: CASSPRGGIEKLFF
J: TRBJ1-6; D: TRBD1; V: TRBV6-5; CDR3: CASTYGTGRNSPLHF
J: TRBJ2-2; D: TRBD1; V: TRBV24-1; CDR3: CATSDVTGGASGELFF
J: TRBJ2-2; D: TRBD2; V: TRBV4-3; CDR3: CASSQDMASGGRTGELFF
J: TRBJ2-5; D: TRBD2; V: TRBV2; CDR3: CASSSGTSGQAQYF
J: TRBJ1-2; D: TRBD1; V: TRBV18; CDR3: CASSQGQVDYGYTF
J: TRBJ1-4; D: NA; V: TRBV9; CDR3: CASSFRTGRNEKLFF
J: TRBJ2-3; D: TRBD1; V: TRBV6-5; CDR3: CAGNRGNTDTQYF
J: TRBJ2-7; D: NA; V: TRBV2; CDR3: CASRSEAGDHEQYF
J: TRBJ2-1; D: NA; V: TRBV11-2; CDR3: CASSLPGGNPEQFF
J: TRBJ2-7; D: NA; V: TRBV6-2/TRBV6-3; CDR3: CASSSVTGKPEQYF
J: TRBJ2-2; D: TRBD1; V: TRBV11-2; CDR3: CASSFPLGQTVGELFF
J: TRBJ2-1; D: TRBD2; V: TRBV4-2; CDR3: CASSQGERDSYNEQFF
J: TRBJ1-6; D: NA; V: TRBV6-6; CDR3: CASSLLQVFLSGSPLHF
J: TRBJ1-5; D: NA; V: TRBV5-8; CDR3: CASSLGQPNQPQHF
J: TRBJ1-6; D: NA; V: TRBV28; CDR3: CASSPLAGLLHF
J: TRBJ2-7; D: TRBD1; V: TRBV19; CDR3: CASSTTGAGYEQYF
J: TRBJ2-7; D: NA; V: TRBV11-3; CDR3: CASSPGSQNEQYF
J: TRBJ2-7; D: TRBD2; V: TRBV19; CDR3: CASSRSGLAGFEQYF
J: TRBJ2-7; D: TRBD1; V: TRBV6-5; CDR3: CASSRDRVSYEQYF
J: TRBJ1-6; D: TRBD1; V: TRBV7-8; CDR3: CASSLAPDRGLSPLHF
J: TRBJ1-6; D: NA; V: TRBV6-4; CDR3: CASRRDSYNSPLHF
J: TRBJ1-1; D: NA; V: TRBV5-8; CDR3: CASSNRAGAAFF
J: TRBJ1-2; D: NA; V: TRBV19; CDR3: CASSLGPNYGYTF
J: TRBJ1-1; D: TRBD1; V: TRBV19; CDR3: CASSTTDRGNTEAFF
J: TRBJ1-2; D: TRBD1; V: TRBV4-3; CDR3: CASSLDRGVDGYTF
J: TRBJ2-3; D: TRBD2; V: TRBV7-2; CDR3: CASSSGRGQYF
J: TRBJ1-3; D: NA; V: TRBV7-2; CDR3: CASSQVINSGNTIYF